This T cell receptor beta chain was documented in a study of cytomegalovirus exposure and HLA in healthy donors. Study results and caveats: Follow-up analysis later connected one missense variant in DCLRE1C with trimming of TCR beta V- and J-genes. The authors considered a cluster of highly shared sequence variants likely to be a sequencing artifact.

With 60 Vbeta and 13 Jbeta primers, the PCR was carried out. Here immunoSEQ multiplex PCR was the method, and the copy in TCRdb shows in-frame clones only, minus some. Of roughly 100,000 clones listed, 60% to 85% are singletons. Worth noting for this clone: Its antigen is currently unknown.

Trimming pared 4 bases from V and 8 bases from J, leaving 18 bases between. In germline, CDR1 is SGHRS, CDR2 YFSETQ. The CDR3 contains 14 residues. The J gene is TRBJ1-2, the V gene TRBV5-1, with D possibly matching TRBD1 (6 bases). The sample taken for sequencing was PBMCs. The receptor was isolated from a man aged 35-49 years in good health and CMV-seronegative. The CDR3 spells CASSAQGNLQGYTF. In nucleotides, the CDR3 is TGCGCCAGCAGCGCACAGGGTAACCTCCAGGGCTACACCTTC.